The 25 T cell receptor beta chains given below trace back to one sample, sequenced in a study of shared clonotypes between healthy human individuals. This table comes from immunoSEQ multiplex PCR, and its TCRdb copy is limited to in-frame clones, with some not included. The sample shows 550,000 to 700,000 clones, around three quarters of them seen only once. The sequenced material came from memory CD4+ T cells sorted from blood. Indicated subset: CD45RA-negative fraction. The receptors shown here come from a woman aged 25 to 45 in good health.

This chain links TRBV7-2 with TRBJ2-7, with a tentative D call TRBD2 (5 bases). Trimming removed 0 bases from V and 2 bases from J, with 11 bases in between. This CDR3 has 15 residues. The V gene's germline CDR1 is SGHTA and CDR2 FQGNSA. CDR3 loop: CASSLALATAYEQYF. Written as DNA, the CDR3 is TGTGCCAGCAGCTTAGCTCTAGCAACCGCCTACGAGCAGTACTTC.

The table lists this clone with a few counts. This chain connects TRBV6-5 to TRBJ1-2; no clear D. V lost 3 bases to trimming and J lost 2 bases, with 7 bases between them. Germline CDR1 reads MNHEY; CDR2 reads SVGAGI. The CDR3 covers 13 residues. CDR3 nucleotides: TGTGCCAGCAGTTATGTTGGGAACTATGGCTACACCTTC. It is translated as CASSYVGNYGYTF.

In regard to this clone: In the same sample, other DNA sequences code for this CDR3. The rearrangement joins TRBV5-1 to TRBJ2-1, with D hard to call. Germline CDR1 reads SGHRS; CDR2 reads YFSETQ. The CDR3 spans 14 residues. Trimming shortened V by 0 bases and J by 2 bases, and 6 bases separated the two germline ends. In DNA, the CDR3 is TGCGCCAGCAGCTTGGACTCTACCTACAATGAGCAGTTCTTC. The encoded protein is CASSLDSTYNEQFF.

J is TRBJ2-7 and V is TRBV28; D remains ambiguous. The ends were cut back, 2 bases at V and 5 bases at J, with 13 bases in the middle. The CDR3 length is 14 residues. Germline CDR1 reads MDHEN; CDR2 reads SYDVKM. CDR3 bases: TGTGCCAGCAGTTTAACCTATCTGAGGAACGAGCAGTACTTC. It encodes CASSLTYLRNEQYF.

The genes are TRBV19 and TRBJ1-2; D ambiguous. The germline V gene encodes CDR1 LNHDA and CDR2 SQIVND (reference sequence). The CDR3 is 14 amino acids. V was clipped by 4 bases and J by 0 bases, with 9 bases between them. The CDR3 protein is CASSSAVANYGYTF. CDR3 in DNA: TGTGCCAGTAGTAGTGCCGTAGCTAACTATGGCTACACCTTC. The full variable domain, with the rest looked up from reference TRBV19 and TRBJ1-2, is DGGITQSPKYLFRKEGQNVTLSCEQNLNHDAMYWYRQDPGQGLRLIYYSQIVNDFQKGDIAEGYSVSREKKESFPLTVTSAQKNPTAFYLCASSSAVANYGYTFGSGTRLTVV.

The chain combines TRBV19 with TRBJ2-1; 8 bases are a match to TRBD2. Germline CDR1 LNHDA, CDR2 SQIVND (reference sequence). Trimming at V came to 4 bases and at J to 3 bases, leaving 5 bases not matched to a gene. The CDR3 covers 15 residues. The CDR3 reads CASSTPGLGYNEQFF. CDR3 DNA sequence: TGTGCCAGTAGTACCCCGGGACTAGGCTACAATGAGCAGTTCTTC.

The genes are TRBV5-4 and TRBJ1-1; 7 bases fit TRBD1. The V gene end was trimmed by 6 bases and the J gene end by 2 bases; junction bases not matched to a gene: 13. Germline V gene data show CDR1 as SGHNT and CDR2 as YYREEE (reference sequence). The CDR3 covers 16 residues. CDR3 DNA: TGTGCCAGCAACATGGGTGGTCAGGGGGGAAACACTGAAGCTTTCTTT. This sequence encodes CASNMGGQGGNTEAFF.

This clone was picked up many times. The same CDR3 can be traced to other DNA sequences in this sample. The chain links TRBV6-5 to TRBJ1-1, with TRBD1 as a possible D gene (5 bases). Per the germline V gene, CDR1 is MNHEY and CDR2 is SVGAGI. With 8 bases removed from V and 5 bases from J, the gap between germline ends came to 15 bases. The CDR3 consists of 13 residues. CDR3 amino acids: CASSYLRQTEAFF. CDR3 DNA sequence: TGTGCCAGCTCATACCTCCGACAGACTGAAGCTTTCTTT.

The gene calls are TRBV30 and TRBJ1-3, with D perhaps matching TRBD1 (5 bases). The V gene's germline CDR1 is GTSNPN and CDR2 SVGIG (reference sequence). CDR3 length: 15 residues. V dropped 0 bases and J dropped 0 bases, with 9 bases sitting between them. DNA of the CDR3: TGTGCCTGGAGTGTAGGAGGGACCTCTGGAAACACCATATATTTT. It encodes CAWSVGGTSGNTIYF.

The rearrangement uses TRBV5-1 and TRBJ2-7, with a weak D call TRBD2 (5 bases). Trimming took 0 bases from V and 2 from J, leaving 12 bases between them. Looked up from germline, CDR1 is SGHRS and CDR2 is YFSETQ. The CDR3 sequence is 15 residues long. The CDR3 nucleotides are TGCGCCAGCAGCTTGGCGGGATTTAACCCCTACGAGCAGTACTTC. Its translation is CASSLAGFNPYEQYF.

The rearrangement links TRBV7-8 to TRBJ2-7; D uncertain. Germline CDR1 is SGHVS and CDR2 is FQNEAQ. V lost 5 bases and J 4 bases, leaving 6 bases between the germline ends. The CDR3 extends over 11 amino acids. The CDR3 nucleotides are TGTGCCAGCAGCCTCCAATACGAGCAGTACTTC. Its translation is CASSLQYEQYF.

V gene TRBV10-3 combines with J gene TRBJ2-2; 7 nucleotides align to TRBD1. The V and J ends lost 3 bases and 7 bases, in that order; junction bases with no gene match: 11. Germline assignment: CDR1 ENHRY and CDR2 SYGVKD. The CDR3 extends over 16 amino acids. Written as DNA, the CDR3 is TGTGCCATCAGTGATCGGCTACACAGGGGCGGCGGGGAGCTGTTTTTT. It encodes CAISDRLHRGGGELFF.

This chain connects TRBV27 to TRBJ2-1, with unresolved D. The germline V gene encodes CDR1 MNHEY and CDR2 SMNVEV (reference sequence). This CDR3 is 11 amino acids long. V was cut by 6 bases and J by 7 bases, with 7 bases left in between. The chain's CDR3 is CASSARNEQFF. Written as DNA, the CDR3 is TGTGCCAGCAGCGCGAGGAATGAGCAGTTCTTC.

This clone was observed many times. This rearrangement joins TRBV12-5 to TRBJ2-1, with 12 bases fitting TRBD2. Germline CDR1 reads LGHNT; CDR2 reads FRNRAP. The CDR3 loop spans 16 amino acids. The V gene end was trimmed by 0 bases and the J gene end by 11 bases; junction bases not matched to a gene: 8. The chain's CDR3 is CASGLVTLAGGPKQFF. For the CDR3, the DNA is TGTGCTAGTGGTTTGGTAACCCTAGCGGGAGGGCCTAAGCAGTTCTTC.

As to this clone: Other DNA sequences within the sample encode an identical CDR3. The V call is TRBV5-4, the J call TRBJ2-5; possibly TRBD2 for D (5 bases). Trimming cost V 3 bases and J 1 base, with 10 bases left between them. The CDR3 spans 14 residues. The germline CDR1 and CDR2 sequences are SGHNT and YYREEE (reference sequence). The DNA for the CDR3 is TGTGCCAGCAGCTCCGGACTTTTCCAAGAGACCCAGTACTTC. It specifies CASSSGLFQETQYF.

The CDR3 nucleotides are TGTGCCAGCAGCCCCGGACAAGGGGTTGAGACCCAGTACTTC. Protein product: CASSPGQGVETQYF. The genes are TRBV7-9 and TRBJ2-5; the D gene is possibly TRBD1 (5 bases). Germline V gene sequence: CDR1 SEHNR, CDR2 FQNEAQ (reference sequence). CDR3 size: 14 residues. V lost 5 bases and J lost 5, with 15 bases in between.

V usage is TRBV7-6 and J usage is TRBJ2-7; 8 bases match TRBD2. With V trimmed by 2 bases and J by 7 bases, 19 bases remained unmatched. The CDR3 runs to 18 residues. Per the germline V gene, CDR1 is SGHVS and CDR2 is FNYEAQ. The chain's CDR3 is CASSLRARDSGTLGEQYF. The CDR3 DNA reads as TGTGCCAGCAGCTTAAGGGCCCGGGATAGCGGGACTCTTGGAGAGCAGTACTTC.

This chain joins TRBV5-1 and TRBJ2-5; TRBD2 aligns across 8 bases. The trim removed 4 bases at V and 4 bases at J, leaving 6 bases unmatched. The CDR3 is 14 amino acids. Germline V gene sequence: CDR1 SGHRS, CDR2 YFSETQ. CDR3 protein: CASSPGTSGETQYF. The CDR3 DNA reads as TGCGCCAGCAGCCCGGGGACTAGTGGAGAGACCCAGTACTTC.

The sample holds many counts of this clone. V usage is TRBV11-2 and J usage is TRBJ2-7, with 7 bases lining up with TRBD2. V lost 5 bases, J lost 3 bases, and 13 bases stayed unmatched. CDR1 SGHAT and CDR2 FQNNGV come from the germline V gene. This CDR3 spans 16 amino acids. CDR3 in DNA: TGTGCCAGCAGCCCGAAGATTGACGGGAGGCGCTACGAGCAGTACTTC. It encodes CASSPKIDGRRYEQYF.

This chain links TRBV7-2 with TRBJ1-3; the match to TRBD1 covers 10 bases. After removal of 5 bases from V and 7 bases from J, the junction contained 8 bases not matched to a gene. The CDR3 is made up of 15 amino acids. Per germline, CDR1 SGHTA and CDR2 FQGNSA. This CDR3 reads CASSARTGGRNTIYF. The CDR3 DNA reads as TGTGCCAGCAGCGCCCGGACAGGGGGTCGGAACACCATATATTTT.

This rearrangement joins TRBV29-1 to TRBJ2-1; the match to TRBD2 covers 12 bases. The ends lost 5 bases at V and 3 bases at J; junction bases unmatched: 5. CDR3 length: 15 amino acids. Per germline, CDR1 SQVTM and CDR2 ANQGSEA. DNA for the CDR3: TGCAGCGTTTGTCTAGCGGGAGGGCTCTACAATGAGCAGTTCTTC. Its protein is CSVCLAGGLYNEQFF.

Comments on this clone: This clone may be a read error of a much larger clone one base away. This sequence joins TRBV11-1 and TRBJ1-5; no definite D call. CDR3 length: 13 residues. Germline assignment: CDR1 SGHAT and CDR2 FQDESV (reference sequence). V gave up 1 base and J gave up 4 bases, with 5 bases separating them. The CDR3 loop reads CASSLEENQPQHF. The DNA of the CDR3 is TGTGCCAGCAGCTTAGAAGAGAATCAGCCCCAGCATTTT.

This chain links TRBV14 with TRBJ2-7; maybe TRBD1 (6 bases). The ends were cut back, 4 bases at V and 2 bases at J, with 21 bases in the middle. Germline V gene sequence: CDR1 SGHDN, CDR2 FVKESK. CDR3 size: 17 residues. For the CDR3, the DNA is TGTGCCAGCAGCCTAGAATGGGGGCTAGAAGCACCCTACGAGCAGTACTTC. Its translation is CASSLEWGLEAPYEQYF.

This clone was recorded a few times. This chain links TRBV27 with TRBJ2-2, with TRBD2 matching 14 bases. CDR1 MNHEY and CDR2 SMNVEV come from the germline V gene (reference sequence). Unmatched junction bases numbered 19, after V lost 4 bases and J lost 3 bases. This CDR3 region has 22 residues. The CDR3 DNA follows: TGTGCCAGCAGTTCACACTCGACTCCGGGACTAGCGGGGGCATACTACACCGGGGAGCTGTTTTTT. This codes for CASSSHSTPGLAGAYYTGELFF.

The CDR3 DNA follows: TGTGCCAGCAGTGAAAGGGGCCAGCCTAGCCTTGATGAAAAACTGTTTTTT. It translates to CASSERGQPSLDEKLFF. The gene calls are TRBV25-1 and TRBJ1-4; weak D call: TRBD1 (5 bases). Trimming removed 2 bases at V and 6 bases at J, with 19 bases between. CDR1 is MGHDK and CDR2 is SYGVNS in the germline V gene. This CDR3 has 17 amino acids.